This TCR beta chain emerged from a study of T cell changes during pregnancy in multiple sclerosis. The CDR3 runs to 17 residues. V was shortened by 3 bases and J by 8 bases, with 23 bases between the two germline ends. Germline lookup yields CDR1 SSHAT and CDR2 FNYEAQ (reference sequence). Here immunoSEQ multiplex PCR was the method, and the copy in TCRdb shows in-frame clones only, minus some. The top ten clones hold 6.2% of a sample with roughly 120,000 clones, roughly 92% of them seen once. The chain combines TRBV7-7 with TRBJ2-1, with D perhaps TRBD1 (6 bases). This clonotype was obtained from a female donor with multiple sclerosis, enrolled in a pregnancy study. This sample comprised peripheral blood, obtained before pregnancy. CDR3 sequence (DNA): TGTGCCAGCAGCTTTAGAATGGGACAAGGCGGAAGGGATGAGCAGTTCTTC. Protein sequence: CASSFRMGQGGRDEQFF. Looking up the rest from reference TRBV7-7 and TRBJ2-1 gives the full variable domain: GAGVSQSPRYKVTKRGQDVTLRCDPISSHATLYWYQQALGQGPEFLTYFNYEAQPDKSGLPSDRFSAERPEGSISTLTIQRTEQRDSAMYRCASSFRMGQGGRDEQFFGPGTRLTVL.